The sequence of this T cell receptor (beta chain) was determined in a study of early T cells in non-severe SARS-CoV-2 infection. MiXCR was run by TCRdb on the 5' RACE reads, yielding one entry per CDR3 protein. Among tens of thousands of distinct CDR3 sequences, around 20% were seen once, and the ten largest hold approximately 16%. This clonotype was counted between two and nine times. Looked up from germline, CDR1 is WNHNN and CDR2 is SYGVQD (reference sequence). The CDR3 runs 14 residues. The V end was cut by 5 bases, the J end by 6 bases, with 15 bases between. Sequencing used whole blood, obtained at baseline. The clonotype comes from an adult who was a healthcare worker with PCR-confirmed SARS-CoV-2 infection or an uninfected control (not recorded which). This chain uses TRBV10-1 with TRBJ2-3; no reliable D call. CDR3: CASSLLDMMDTQYF. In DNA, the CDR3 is TGCGCCAGCAGTTTATTAGATATGATGGATACGCAGTATTTT.